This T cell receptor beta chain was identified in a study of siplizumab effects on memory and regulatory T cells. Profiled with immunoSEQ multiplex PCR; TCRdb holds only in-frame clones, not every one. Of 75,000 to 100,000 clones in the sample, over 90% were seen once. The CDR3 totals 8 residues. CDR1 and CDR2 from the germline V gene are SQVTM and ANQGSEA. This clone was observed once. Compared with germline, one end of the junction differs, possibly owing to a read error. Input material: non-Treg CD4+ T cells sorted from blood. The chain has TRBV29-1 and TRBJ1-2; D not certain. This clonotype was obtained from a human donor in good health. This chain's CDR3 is CSVEVGRF. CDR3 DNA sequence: TGCAGCGTTGAAGTGGGAAGATTC.